The T cell receptor (beta chain) described here comes from a study of human T cells and chemical hapten exposure. The overall study: All through the approximately 26-week study, the scalp of each patient received diphenylcyclopropenone doses weekly.

Findings of the study overall: Relative to control repertoires, expanded TCRs gave rise to significantly more large CDR3 similarity clusters.

V shed 2 bases and J 3 bases; nucleotides not matched to a gene: 2. The CDR3 has 16 amino acids. Germline assignment: CDR1 KGHDR and CDR2 SFDVKD. On this clonotype: Antigen specificity is unknown.

During construction of the library, unique molecular identifiers were attached to individual cDNA molecules for quantitative, reproducible TCR counting. MiXCR was run by TCRdb on the RACE reads, yielding one entry per CDR3 protein. The sample has tens of thousands of distinct CDR3 sequences, around 9.9% seen once. Specified time point: pre-sensitization, week 0. The treatment: therapeutic diphenylcyclopropenone sensitization with weekly scalp DPC. The material sequenced was whole blood, taken in connection with sensitization to the hapten diphenylcyclopropenone (DPC). The TCR comes from a woman aged 50 to 60 with alopecia areata. Some clones in this sample may be carry-over from other donors' samples. The chain uses TRBV24-1 and TRBJ2-3, with 12 bases fitting TRBD2. CDR3 amino acids: CATSDWTSGKTDTQYF. The CDR3 nucleotides are TGTGCCACCAGTGATTGGACTAGCGGGAAGACAGATACGCAGTATTTT.